This T cell receptor (beta chain) was recorded in a study of beta chain features in type 1 diabetes. Whole-study findings and limits: In the patient group, naive, central memory and Treg TCRB repertoires seemed more alike than in the healthy donor group.

Sequencing targeted expressed TCRB transcripts, as all isolated RNA had been reverse transcribed. Here immunoSEQ multiplex PCR was the method, and the copy in TCRdb shows in-frame clones only, minus some. The table shows about 300,000 clones, with under 8.5% occurring only once. As for this clone: The target antigen is unknown.

Per the germline V gene, CDR1 is SGHDT and CDR2 is YYEEEE. The V and J ends lost 1 base and 5 bases respectively, with 4 bases between them. There are 12 residues in the CDR3. The TCR was taken from a woman aged 18-29 years in good health. Source material: central memory CD4+ T cells from blood. The chain couples TRBV5-6 to TRBJ2-1; no reliable D call. In nucleotides, the CDR3 is TGTGCCAGCAGCTTGCAAGACAATGAGCAGTTCTTC. Residues: CASSLQDNEQFF.